One sample yielded the 31 T cell receptor beta chains listed below, sequenced in a study of cytomegalovirus exposure and HLA in healthy donors. Use of 60 Vbeta and 13 Jbeta primers characterized the PCR. TCRdb keeps only in-frame clones here, not all; method: immunoSEQ multiplex PCR. The table records roughly 93,000 clones, about four fifths of them present only once. Sequenced sample: PBMCs. The receptor set was obtained from a man in his thirties or forties in good health and CMV-seronegative.

V and J are TRBV2 and TRBJ1-5, with D unresolved. Trimming removed 2 bases from V and 0 bases from J, with 14 bases in between. Germline V gene data show CDR1 as SNHLY and CDR2 as FYNNEI. CDR3 length: 17 residues. CDR3 nucleotides: TGTGCCAGCAGTGAATTTAGAAACAGCTATAGCAATCAGCCCCAGCATTTT. This translates into CASSEFRNSYSNQPQHF.

This clone has a single count. The chain is built from TRBV5-1 and TRBJ2-5; D gene uncertain. Germline-derived CDR1 and CDR2 are SGHRS and YFSETQ. V dropped 4 bases and J dropped 1 base, with 14 bases sitting between them. This CDR3 has 15 amino acids. The CDR3 is CASSLRGQSQETQYF. The DNA of the CDR3 is TGCGCCAGCAGCCTCCGTGGCCAGTCCCAAGAGACCCAGTACTTC.

This clone was found a few times. The chain is built from TRBV6-6 and TRBJ2-5; weak D call: TRBD2 (6 bases). The J call could be wrong; TRBJ2-7 is a better fit for the DNA end. The CDR3 has 15 residues. CDR1 is MNHNY and CDR2 is SVGAGI in the germline V gene (reference sequence). CDR3 protein: CASSTPSGERYEQYF. DNA for the CDR3: TGTGCCAGCAGTACTCCTTCGGGGGAGCGCTACGAGCAGTACTTC.

In its sample, this clone was seen once. The chain combines TRBV30 with TRBJ2-7; 14 bases map to TRBD2. From germline, CDR1 is GTSNPN and CDR2 SVGIG (reference sequence). CDR3 size: 13 residues. The V and J ends lost 6 bases and 6 bases, in that order; junction bases with no gene match: 4. The CDR3 spells CACPGLAGAEQYF. The DNA for the CDR3 is TGTGCCTGCCCGGGACTAGCGGGAGCCGAGCAGTACTTC.

The rearrangement uses TRBV29-1 and TRBJ2-5; 10 bases are a match to TRBD2. V lost 4 bases and J lost 2; bases outside the gene matches: 4. This CDR3 has 14 amino acids. Germline V CDR1 and CDR2: SQVTM, ANQGSEA. CDR3 region: CSVGRAGGQETQYF. The CDR3 DNA reads TGCAGCGTTGGAAGAGCGGGAGGGCAAGAGACCCAGTACTTC.

The chain carries TRBV19 and TRBJ1-5, with TRBD1 identical over 7 bases. The CDR3 runs 15 residues. J was trimmed by 4 bases and V by 6 bases; bases with no gene match: 9. Germline CDR1 and CDR2: LNHDA and SQIVND (reference sequence). CDR3 nucleotide sequence: TGTGCCAGTAGCCAAATCGGACAGGCGAATCAGCCCCAGCATTTT. The encoded protein is CASSQIGQANQPQHF.

On this clone itself: Other DNA sequences in this sample translate to the same CDR3. The genes are TRBV4-3 and TRBJ2-6; maybe TRBD1 (6 bases). V was pared by 0 bases and J by 2 bases, with 8 bases between. The CDR3 has 16 amino acids. The germline CDR1 and CDR2 sequences are LGHNA and YSLEER. CDR3 region: CASSQDAGAGANVLTF. As DNA, the CDR3 is TGCGCCAGCAGCCAAGATGCAGGGGCTGGGGCCAACGTCCTGACTTTC.

This chain joins TRBV5-6 and TRBJ2-3; D is ambiguous. This CDR3 comprises 17 residues. V was cut by 1 base and J by 0 bases, with 15 bases left in between. The germline CDR1 and CDR2 sequences are SGHDT and YYEEEE. The CDR3 DNA reads TGTGCCAGCAGCTTGCCGGCCCGGGTCCAGAGCACAGATACGCAGTATTTT. Encoded protein: CASSLPARVQSTDTQYF. The complete variable domain, with remaining parts taken from reference TRBV5-6 and TRBJ2-3, reads DAGVTQSPTHLIKTRGQQVTLRCSPKSGHDTVSWYQQALGQGPQFIFQYYEEEERQRGNFPDRFSGHQFPNYSSELNVNALLLGDSALYLCASSLPARVQSTDTQYFGPGTRLTVL.

V usage is TRBV7-2 and J usage is TRBJ1-2, with 8 positions matching TRBD1. The CDR3 runs to 16 residues. The germline V gene has CDR1 SGHTA and CDR2 FQGNSA. V shed 5 bases, J shed 1 base, and the junction held 9 bases outside the gene matches. CDR3 coding DNA: TGTGCCAGCAGCACCTGGACAGGGAATCGTAACTATGGCTACACCTTC. Translation gives CASSTWTGNRNYGYTF.

The rearrangement joins TRBV6-1 to TRBJ2-2; D remains unclear. The V and J ends lost 6 bases and 0 bases respectively, with 8 bases between them. The length of the CDR3 is 14 residues. Germline V gene data show CDR1 as MNHNS and CDR2 as SASEGT. The CDR3 spells CASSLTSNTGELFF. The CDR3, as DNA: TGTGCCAGCAGCCTGACATCGAACACCGGGGAGCTGTTTTTT.

The chain recombines TRBV7-2 with TRBJ2-2; TRBD1 matches at 10 bases. CDR3 length equals 15 residues. Germline V gene data show CDR1 as SGHTA and CDR2 as FQGNSA. J lost 5 bases, V lost 3 bases, and 3 bases had no gene match. The CDR3 loop reads CASSFDRGRTGELFF. The DNA for the CDR3 is TGTGCCAGCAGCTTTGACAGGGGGCGAACCGGGGAGCTGTTTTTT.

The chain couples TRBV5-4 to TRBJ1-1, with 9 nucleotides matching TRBD1. This CDR3 has 17 residues. The J segment lost 1 base and the V segment lost 0 bases, leaving 7 bases of the junction unmatched. Germline-derived CDR1 and CDR2 are SGHNT and YYREEE (reference sequence). The CDR3 loop is CASSLAPTGGKNTEAFF. In nucleotides, the CDR3 is TGTGCCAGCAGCTTGGCTCCGACAGGGGGTAAGAACACTGAAGCTTTCTTT.

The DNA for the CDR3 is TGTGCCAGCAGCACCCGCGCCGGGACAGGTTACCGTGGCTATGGCTACACCTTC. Residues: CASSTRAGTGYRGYGYTF. The chain has TRBV5-4 and TRBJ1-2; 8 bases map to TRBD1. This CDR3 is built from 18 residues. Per the germline V gene, CDR1 is SGHNT and CDR2 is YYREEE (reference sequence). V gave up 4 bases and J gave up 4 bases; unmatched junction bases: 18.

The rearrangement joins TRBV7-9 to TRBJ2-5; 7 bases are shared with TRBD1. The V and J ends lost 6 bases and 1 base, in that order; junction bases with no gene match: 5. The germline V gene has CDR1 SEHNR and CDR2 FQNEAQ (reference sequence). The CDR3 spans 14 residues. CDR3 coding DNA: TGTGCCAGCAGACCTAACAGGGGCCAAGAGACCCAGTACTTC. Protein product: CASRPNRGQETQYF. Full variable domain (missing parts from reference TRBV7-9 and TRBJ2-5): DTGVSQNPRHKITKRGQNVTFRCDPISEHNRLYWYRQTLGQGPEFLTYFQNEAQLEKSRLLSDRFSAERPKGSFSTLEIQRTEQGDSAMYLCASRPNRGQETQYFGPGTRLLVL.

The chain is built from TRBV15 and TRBJ2-1, with D possibly being TRBD2 (7 bases). V was pared by 3 bases and J by 6 bases, with 12 bases between. The germline gives CDR1 LNHNV, CDR2 YYDKDF (reference sequence). The CDR3 loop spans 14 amino acids. The CDR3 region has the DNA TGTGCCACCAGCAGGGGGGGGCCGAGCAATGAGCAGTTCTTC. Protein product: CATSRGGPSNEQFF.

A remark on this clone: The identical CDR3 is also encoded by other nucleotide sequences in the sample. This sequence joins TRBV28 and TRBJ1-1; D is perhaps TRBD1 (5 bases). V lost 3 bases and J 3 bases, leaving 5 bases between the germline ends. Per germline, CDR1 MDHEN and CDR2 SYDVKM. CDR3 length: 12 amino acids. CDR3: CASSFRDTEAFF. The CDR3 DNA reads TGTGCCAGCAGTTTCAGGGACACTGAAGCTTTCTTT.

The gene calls are TRBV7-9 and TRBJ2-1; no reliable D call. V was cut by 2 bases and J by 12 bases, with 8 bases left in between. From germline, CDR1 is SEHNR and CDR2 FQNEAQ (reference sequence). The CDR3 has 11 amino acids. CDR3 DNA sequence: TGTGCCAGCAGCTTAAATGTCGGGCAGTTCTTC. Its translation: CASSLNVGQFF.

The table lists this clone with a few counts. The chain carries TRBV5-4 and TRBJ1-1; D call uncertain. CDR3 length: 16 residues. The germline V and J ends were trimmed by 0 bases and 8 bases, with 20 bases remaining between them. Germline V gene sequence: CDR1 SGHNT, CDR2 YYREEE (reference sequence). CDR3 sequence: CASSLGPYPGSDEAFF. In DNA, the CDR3 is TGTGCCAGCAGCTTGGGCCCTTATCCGGGATCCGACGAAGCTTTCTTT.

This rearrangement joins TRBV18 to TRBJ2-5; 7 positions agree with TRBD1. CDR1 is KGHSH and CDR2 is LQKENI in the germline V gene. CDR3 length: 13 amino acids. Trimming took 3 bases from V and 8 from J; bases not matched to a gene: 6. CDR3 region: CASSPGTVDTQYF. The CDR3, as DNA: TGTGCCAGCTCACCCGGGACAGTTGATACCCAGTACTTC.

The V call is TRBV5-1, the J call TRBJ2-1, with 11 bases that match TRBD1. Unmatched junction bases numbered 5, after V lost 6 bases and J lost 6 bases. The germline gives CDR1 SGHRS, CDR2 YFSETQ. The CDR3 sequence is 14 residues long. The CDR3 loop reads CASKSGTGGNEQFF. CDR3 coding DNA: TGCGCCAGCAAATCCGGGACAGGGGGCAATGAGCAGTTCTTC.

The CDR3 here is CAWSPGTATATNEKLFF. CDR3 nucleotide sequence: TGTGCCTGGAGCCCCGGGACAGCGACTGCAACTAATGAAAAACTGTTTTTT. This chain joins TRBV30 and TRBJ1-4; 7 bases are a match to TRBD1. The CDR3 contains 17 residues. Germline V gene lookup returns CDR1 GTSNPN and CDR2 SVGIG (reference sequence). J gave up 0 bases and V 3 bases, and 10 bases lay outside the gene matches. Complete variable domain (other parts from reference TRBV30 and TRBJ1-4): SQTIHQWPATLVQPVGSPLSLECTVEGTSNPNLYWYRQAAGRGLQLLFYSVGIGQISSEVPQNLSASRPQDRQFILSSKKLLLSDSGFYLCAWSPGTATATNEKLFFGSGTQLSVL.

The chain carries TRBV27 and TRBJ2-1, with TRBD2 identical over 12 bases. The CDR3 is 14 residues long. With 5 bases clipped from V and 9 bases from J, the junction kept 5 bases outside the gene matches. The germline V gene has CDR1 MNHEY and CDR2 SMNVEV (reference sequence). CDR3 protein: CASSPSGRAAEQFF. CDR3 coding DNA: TGTGCCAGCAGTCCTAGCGGGAGGGCCGCTGAGCAGTTCTTC.

The sample holds a few counts of this clone. Here the CDR3 reads CASRPSVGANTEAFF. CDR3 DNA sequence: TGTGCCAGCAGGCCAAGCGTAGGGGCCAACACTGAAGCTTTCTTT. The V call is TRBV2, the J call TRBJ1-1, with D possibly matching TRBD1 (5 bases). The CDR3 is 15 amino acids. Trimming took off 6 bases at V and 2 bases at J, with 16 bases between the two ends. Germline V CDR1 and CDR2: SNHLY, FYNNEI.

The V gene is TRBV5-1, the J gene TRBJ2-1; TRBD1 aligns across 7 bases. Germline V gives CDR1 SGHRS, CDR2 YFSETQ. CDR3 length equals 19 residues. The trim removed 3 bases at V and 0 bases at J, leaving 15 bases unmatched. The CDR3 DNA sequence: TGCGCCAGCAGCTCGCCGGGACAGCCCACCCGTGGCTCCTACAATGAGCAGTTCTTC. Protein sequence: CASSSPGQPTRGSYNEQFF.

This chain joins TRBV2 and TRBJ1-5, with a tentative D call TRBD1 (5 bases). Trimming left V 4 bases short and J 3 bases short, with 16 bases between. The CDR3 sequence is 16 residues long. Germline CDR1 is SNHLY and CDR2 is FYNNEI. This CDR3 reads CASSGEGRGFNQPQHF. DNA for the CDR3: TGTGCCAGCAGTGGGGAGGGTAGGGGTTTCAATCAGCCCCAGCATTTT.

The gene calls are TRBV9 and TRBJ1-2; TRBD1 is a possible D gene (6 bases). V was trimmed by 4 bases and J by 4 bases, leaving 20 bases between them. The CDR3 has 16 residues. Germline lookup yields CDR1 SGDLS and CDR2 YYNGEE. As DNA, the CDR3 is TGTGCCAGCAGCTTCACCCGGGGGGGCGGTCCCTATGGCTACACCTTC. It encodes CASSFTRGGGPYGYTF.

The rearrangement joins TRBV2 to TRBJ2-2, with TRBD2 matching over 10 bases. CDR1 and CDR2 from the germline V gene are SNHLY and FYNNEI. Germline trimming cut 6 bases from V and 4 bases from J; bases unmatched to any gene: 5. CDR3 length equals 15 residues. The CDR3 protein is CASSPRLAGTGELFF. The CDR3 DNA reads as TGTGCCAGCAGCCCGAGACTAGCGGGCACCGGGGAGCTGTTTTTT.

The J gene is TRBJ1-5, the V gene TRBV19; D not certain. This CDR3 contains 16 residues. The germline V gene encodes CDR1 LNHDA and CDR2 SQIVND (reference sequence). V was trimmed by 0 bases and J by 10 bases, leaving 19 bases between them. The CDR3 sequence is CASSIDPMGGVHPQHF. Written as DNA, the CDR3 is TGTGCCAGTAGTATAGATCCGATGGGCGGGGTCCATCCCCAGCATTTT.

To note about this clone: The same CDR3 is also encoded by other DNA sequences in this sample. V and J are TRBV5-1 and TRBJ2-1, with TRBD1 as a possible D gene (6 bases). Trimming took 2 bases from V and 4 from J, leaving 10 bases between them. Looked up from germline, CDR1 is SGHRS and CDR2 is YFSETQ. The CDR3 is 14 amino acids. The CDR3 region has the DNA TGCGCCAGCAGCTTCGGGACAACTTACAATGAGCAGTTCTTC. Translating it yields CASSFGTTYNEQFF.

This sequence joins TRBV30 and TRBJ1-1; the D gene is possibly TRBD1 (5 bases). The CDR3 is made up of 12 amino acids. Germline CDR1 GTSNPN, CDR2 SVGIG (reference sequence). V was shortened by 5 bases and J by 3 bases, with 10 bases between the two germline ends. The CDR3 DNA follows: TGTGCCTGGCGTCAGACAGACACTGAAGCTTTCTTT. Protein: CAWRQTDTEAFF.

This chain joins TRBV6-1 and TRBJ2-7; the match to TRBD1 covers 7 bases. CDR1 is MNHNS and CDR2 is SASEGT in the germline V gene. Unmatched junction bases numbered 6, after V lost 7 bases and J lost 3 bases. The CDR3 has 13 amino acids. In nucleotides, the CDR3 is TGTGCCAGCACGGGACAGCCTATCTACGAGCAGTACTTC. Its protein is CASTGQPIYEQYF.